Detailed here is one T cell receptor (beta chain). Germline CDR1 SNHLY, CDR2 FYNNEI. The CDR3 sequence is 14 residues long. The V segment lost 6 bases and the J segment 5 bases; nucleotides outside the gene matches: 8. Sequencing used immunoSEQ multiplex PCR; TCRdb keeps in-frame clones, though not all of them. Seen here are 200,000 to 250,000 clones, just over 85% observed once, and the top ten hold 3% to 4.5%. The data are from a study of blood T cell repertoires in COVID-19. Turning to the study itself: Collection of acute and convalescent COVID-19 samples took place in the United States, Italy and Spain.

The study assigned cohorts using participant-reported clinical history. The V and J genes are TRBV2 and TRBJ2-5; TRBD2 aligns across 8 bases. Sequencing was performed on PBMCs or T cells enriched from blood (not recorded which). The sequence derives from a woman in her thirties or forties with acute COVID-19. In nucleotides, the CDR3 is TGTGCCAGCAGGACCGGGGGGGCGAGGGAGACCCAGTACTTC. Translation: CASRTGGARETQYF.